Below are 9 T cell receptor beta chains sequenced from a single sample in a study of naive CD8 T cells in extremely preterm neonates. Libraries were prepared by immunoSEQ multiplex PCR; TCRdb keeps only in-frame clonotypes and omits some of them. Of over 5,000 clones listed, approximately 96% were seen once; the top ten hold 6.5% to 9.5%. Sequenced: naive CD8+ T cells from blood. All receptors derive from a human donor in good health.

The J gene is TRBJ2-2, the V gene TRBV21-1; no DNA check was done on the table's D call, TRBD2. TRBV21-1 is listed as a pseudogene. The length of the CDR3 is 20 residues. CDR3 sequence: CASSTSGTSGRASWTGELFF. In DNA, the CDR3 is TGTGCCAGCAGCACTTCCGGGACTAGCGGGAGGGCTTCGTGGACCGGGGAGCTGTTTTTT.

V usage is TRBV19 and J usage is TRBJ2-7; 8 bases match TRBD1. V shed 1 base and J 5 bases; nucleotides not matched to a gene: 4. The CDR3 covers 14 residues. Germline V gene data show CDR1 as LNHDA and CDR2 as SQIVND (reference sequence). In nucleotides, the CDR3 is TGTGCCAGTAGTATAGGGACAGGGTTCCACGAGCAGTACTTC. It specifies CASSIGTGFHEQYF.

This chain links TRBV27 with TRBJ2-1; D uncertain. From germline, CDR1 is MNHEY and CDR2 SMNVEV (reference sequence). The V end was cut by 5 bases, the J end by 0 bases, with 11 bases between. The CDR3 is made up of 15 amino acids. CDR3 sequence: CASSPRGDSYNEQFF. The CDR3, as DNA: TGTGCCAGCAGTCCTCGAGGCGACTCCTACAATGAGCAGTTCTTC.

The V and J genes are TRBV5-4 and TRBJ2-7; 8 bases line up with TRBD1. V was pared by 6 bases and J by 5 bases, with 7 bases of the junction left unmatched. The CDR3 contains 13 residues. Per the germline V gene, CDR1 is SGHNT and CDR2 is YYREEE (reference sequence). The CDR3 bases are TGTGCCAGCACCCTACAGGGGGTCCACGAGCAGTACTTC. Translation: CASTLQGVHEQYF. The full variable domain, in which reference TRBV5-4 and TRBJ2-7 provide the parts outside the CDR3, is ETGVTQSPTHLIKTRGQQVTLRCSSQSGHNTVSWYQQALGQGPQFIFQYYREEENGRGNFPPRFSGLQFPNYSSELNVNALELDDSALYLCASTLQGVHEQYFGPGTRLTVT.

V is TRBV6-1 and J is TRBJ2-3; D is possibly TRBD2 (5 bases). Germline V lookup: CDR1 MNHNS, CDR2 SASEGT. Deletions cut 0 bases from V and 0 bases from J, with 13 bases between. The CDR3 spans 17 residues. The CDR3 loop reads CASSEALLDPSTDTQYF. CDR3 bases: TGTGCCAGCAGTGAAGCCTTACTAGATCCAAGCACAGATACGCAGTATTTT.

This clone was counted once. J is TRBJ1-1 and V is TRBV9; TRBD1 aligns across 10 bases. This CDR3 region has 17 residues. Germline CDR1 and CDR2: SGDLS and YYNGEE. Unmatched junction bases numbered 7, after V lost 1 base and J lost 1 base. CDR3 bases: TGTGCCAGCAGCGTAAGCGACAGGGGGCCAGCGAACACTGAAGCTTTCTTT. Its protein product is CASSVSDRGPANTEAFF.

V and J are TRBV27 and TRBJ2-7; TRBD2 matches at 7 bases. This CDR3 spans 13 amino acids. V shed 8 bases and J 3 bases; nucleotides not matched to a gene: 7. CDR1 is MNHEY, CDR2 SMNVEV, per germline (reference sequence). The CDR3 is CASQLGGNYEQYF. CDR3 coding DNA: TGTGCCAGCCAATTGGGGGGGAACTACGAGCAGTACTTC.

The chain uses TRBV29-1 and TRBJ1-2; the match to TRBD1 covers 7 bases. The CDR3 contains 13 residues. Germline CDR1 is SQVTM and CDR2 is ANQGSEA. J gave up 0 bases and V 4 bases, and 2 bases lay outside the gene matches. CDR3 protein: CSVAGQANYGYTF. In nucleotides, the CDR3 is TGCAGCGTTGCCGGACAGGCTAACTATGGCTACACCTTC. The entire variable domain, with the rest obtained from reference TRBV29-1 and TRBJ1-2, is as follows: SAVISQKPSRDICQRGTSLTIQCQVDSQVTMMFWYRQQPGQSLTLIATANQGSEATYESGFVIDKFPISRPNLTFSTLTVSNMSPEDSSIYLCSVAGQANYGYTFGSGTRLTVV.

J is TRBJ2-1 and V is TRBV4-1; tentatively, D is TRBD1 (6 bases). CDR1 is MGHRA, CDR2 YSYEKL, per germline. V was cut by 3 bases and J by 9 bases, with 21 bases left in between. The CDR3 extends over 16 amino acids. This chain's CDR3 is CASSQGWGQADLEQFF. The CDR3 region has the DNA TGCGCCAGCAGCCAGGGTTGGGGACAAGCGGACCTTGAGCAGTTCTTC.